The 19 T cell receptor beta chains below were found in one sample sequenced in a study of regulatory T cells in long-lasting Graves disease. Time point reported: newly diagnosed GD, antithyroid drugs for less than 3 months. RNA isolated from PBMCs was used to make the TCR library. The authors built TCR beta libraries using iRepertoire HTBI primers and Arm-PCR of CDR3 regions. TCRdb used MiXCR to reprocess the multiplex PCR reads, holding one entry per CDR3 protein. In the table there are hundreds of thousands of distinct CDR3 sequences, approximately 20% of which are singletons. The specimen comprised peripheral blood mononuclear cells (PBMCs), sampled at new diagnosis, from a patient treated with antithyroid drugs. The receptor source for this set is a female donor with Graves disease.

The table lists this clonotype with a few counts. The CDR3 here is CASSSPLGNQPQHF. CDR3 in DNA: TGTGCCAGCAGCTCCCCCCTGGGCAATCAGCCCCAGCATTTT. This chain joins TRBV7-9 and TRBJ1-5; no reliable D call. Per the germline V gene, CDR1 is SEHNR and CDR2 is FQNEAQ (reference sequence). The CDR3 runs 14 residues. V lost 4 bases and J lost 2, with 9 bases in between.

This clonotype came up a few times. V gene TRBV28 combines with J gene TRBJ1-2; no reliable D call. CDR1 is MDHEN and CDR2 is SYDVKM in the germline V gene. This CDR3 contains 13 residues. The CDR3 nucleotides are TGTACGACCGCAACGGAGAATAACTATGGCTACACCTTC. It translates to CTTATENNYGYTF.

This chain connects TRBV2 to TRBJ1-4; TRBD1 aligns across 7 bases. This CDR3 has 15 residues. V shed 5 bases, J shed 8 bases, and the junction held 11 bases outside the gene matches. Looked up from germline, CDR1 is SNHLY and CDR2 is FYNNEI. CDR3 nucleotide sequence: TGTGCCAGCAGTCCCGACCGGGACAGTGTGGAAAAACTGTTTTTT. This codes for CASSPDRDSVEKLFF.

This clonotype was seen ten or more times. This chain connects TRBV3-1 to TRBJ1-4; 9 nucleotides agree with TRBD1. The length of the CDR3 is 15 residues. Germline V CDR1 and CDR2: LGHDT, YNNKEL (reference sequence). J lost 7 bases, V lost 4 bases, and 7 bases had no gene match. As DNA, the CDR3 is TGTGCCAGCAGCCTTCGGACAGGGGATATTGAAAAACTGTTTTTT. Amino acids: CASSLRTGDIEKLFF.

This clonotype was seen more than once but under ten times. This chain links TRBV7-9 with TRBJ2-2; tentative D call: TRBD1 (5 bases). V lost 5 bases to trimming and J lost 8 bases, with 15 bases between them. Germline V lookup: CDR1 SEHNR, CDR2 FQNEAQ (reference sequence). The CDR3 is made up of 14 amino acids. The DNA for the CDR3 is TGTGCCAGCAGCACTCCCCCCCCAGGGGGGGAGCTGTTTTTT. This encodes CASSTPPPGGELFF.

At least ten counts were recorded for this clonotype. The gene calls are TRBV11-1 and TRBJ2-5; maybe TRBD2 (6 bases). Between the trimmed V and J ends, which lost 5 bases and 4 bases, there was a span of 14 bases. Germline V gene sequence: CDR1 SGHAT, CDR2 FQDESV (reference sequence). The CDR3 has 14 residues. The CDR3 DNA follows: TGTGCCAGCAGCCCGGACGGGGGAGGAGAGACCCAGTACTTC. Translating gives CASSPDGGGETQYF.

This clonotype was observed at least ten times. This rearrangement joins TRBV28 to TRBJ1-1; D remains unclear. Trimming cost V 2 bases and J 4 bases, with 14 bases left between them. Germline V gene lookup returns CDR1 MDHEN and CDR2 SYDVKM. CDR3 length: 15 amino acids. CDR3 sequence: CASSLRTRVSTEAFF. CDR3 nucleotides: TGTGCCAGCAGTTTACGCACTCGGGTGAGCACTGAAGCTTTCTTT.

In its sample, this clonotype was seen many times. The chain couples TRBV12-3 or TRBV12-4 to TRBJ1-1; D remains ambiguous. With 6 bases removed from V and 1 base from J, the gap between germline ends came to 12 bases. CDR3 size: 14 residues. This chain's CDR3 is CASSPSEGNTEAFF. The CDR3 nucleotides read TGTGCCAGCAGCCCTAGCGAGGGGAACACTGAAGCTTTCTTT.

The genes are TRBV2 and TRBJ2-7; TRBD2 matches at 13 bases. CDR1 and CDR2 (germline): SNHLY, FYNNEI. The length of the CDR3 is 14 residues. The junction had 5 bases not matched to a gene; V was cut back by 10 bases and J by 2 bases. Written as DNA, the CDR3 is TGTGCCATACTAGCGGGAGGGAATACCTACGAGCAGTACTTC. It specifies CAILAGGNTYEQYF.

This clonotype occurred many times. The CDR3, as DNA: TGTGCCAGCAGTTACCTATGGAGCGAGGATCCGAACACTGAAGCTTTCTTT. Its protein product is CASSYLWSEDPNTEAFF. The V gene is TRBV6-5, the J gene TRBJ1-1, with no clear D. V dropped 2 bases and J dropped 1 base, with 17 bases sitting between them. There are 17 residues in the CDR3. The germline gives CDR1 MNHEY, CDR2 SVGAGI.

The gene calls are TRBV4-2 and TRBJ1-3; perhaps TRBD1 as D (6 bases). The CDR3 contains 17 residues. Germline loops: CDR1 LGHNA, CDR2 YNFKEQ. The V and J ends lost 4 bases and 3 bases respectively, with 19 bases between them. The CDR3 region is CASSPEVWGAVGNTIYF. CDR3 sequence (DNA): TGTGCCAGCAGCCCAGAAGTGTGGGGGGCCGTTGGAAACACCATATATTTT.

This clonotype was seen repeatedly, ten times or more. One end of the junction varies from germline; a read error may be responsible. The chain employs TRBV7-9 and TRBJ2-2, with D uncertain. Germline-derived CDR1 and CDR2 are SEHNR and FQNEAQ (reference sequence). The CDR3 sequence is 13 residues long. Here the CDR3 DNA reads TGTGCTAGCAGCCTGCAGTACACCGGGGAGCTGTTTTTT. This translates into CASSLQYTGELFF.

This clonotype was seen at least ten times. V is TRBV5-1 and J is TRBJ2-1, with 8 positions matching TRBD1. The germline V gene encodes CDR1 SGHRS and CDR2 YFSETQ. This CDR3 contains 15 residues. Trimming removed 4 bases from V and 5 bases from J; junction bases left unmatched: 8. In DNA, the CDR3 is TGCGCCAGCAGCCAGAGGACAGGGCGGAACAATGAGCAGTTCTTC. Translated: CASSQRTGRNNEQFF.

The gene calls are TRBV19 and TRBJ2-7, with 7 bases fitting TRBD1. Germline V gene sequence: CDR1 LNHDA, CDR2 SQIVND (reference sequence). The V and J ends lost 3 bases and 0 bases, in that order; junction bases with no gene match: 5. The CDR3 spans 15 residues. The CDR3 DNA is TGTGCCAGTAGTATGAGACAGGGCAGCTCCTACGAGCAGTACTTC. Its translation: CASSMRQGSSYEQYF. Drawing the rest from reference TRBV19 and TRBJ2-7, the complete variable domain is DGGITQSPKYLFRKEGQNVTLSCEQNLNHDAMYWYRQDPGQGLRLIYYSQIVNDFQKGDIAEGYSVSREKKESFPLTVTSAQKNPTAFYLCASSMRQGSSYEQYFGPGTRLTVT.

This clonotype was recorded at least ten times. The chain employs TRBV7-9 and TRBJ2-3; 8 bases line up with TRBD2. In germline, CDR1 is SEHNR, CDR2 FQNEAQ (reference sequence). CDR3 size: 17 residues. V lost 6 bases, J lost 3 bases, and 14 bases stayed unmatched. This chain's CDR3 is CASRPLGAGVVTDTQYF. CDR3 DNA: TGTGCCAGCAGACCCCTGGGAGCGGGAGTAGTAACAGATACGCAGTATTTT.

This clonotype was observed many times. The rearrangement joins TRBV7-9 to TRBJ2-1; D is undetermined. Germline CDR1 is SEHNR and CDR2 is FQNEAQ (reference sequence). Trimming took off 8 bases at V and 0 bases at J, with 14 bases between the two ends. This CDR3 contains 15 residues. The CDR3 sequence is CASRSEWSSYNEQFF. The CDR3 bases are TGTGCCAGCCGCTCCGAGTGGAGCTCCTACAATGAGCAGTTCTTC.

This clonotype was counted at least ten times. The genes are TRBV9 and TRBJ2-1, with 7 bases fitting TRBD1. The CDR3 has 15 amino acids. The J segment lost 9 bases and the V segment lost 1 base, leaving 10 bases of the junction unmatched. CDR1 and CDR2 from the germline V gene are SGDLS and YYNGEE. The CDR3 DNA reads as TGTGCCAGCAGCGTAACCCTGGACAGGCGGTCTGAGCAGTTCTTC. This sequence encodes CASSVTLDRRSEQFF.

The V call is TRBV24-1, the J call TRBJ2-1, with TRBD1 identical over 7 bases. Germline V gene lookup returns CDR1 KGHDR and CDR2 SFDVKD. This CDR3 has 14 residues. V gave up 5 bases and J gave up 5 bases; unmatched junction bases: 5. CDR3 amino acids: CATSARTGHNEQFF. The CDR3 bases are TGTGCCACCAGTGCTAGGACAGGTCACAATGAGCAGTTCTTC.

This clonotype was recorded many times. The chain carries TRBV5-1 and TRBJ2-3; D not certain. The CDR3 contains 15 residues. Trimming stripped 5 bases from V and 0 bases from J, with 13 bases between. Germline V gene data show CDR1 as SGHRS and CDR2 as YFSETQ. CDR3 DNA sequence: TGCGCCAGCAGGGGCGGCGCTACTAGCACAGATACGCAGTATTTT. Its translation is CASRGGATSTDTQYF. The complete variable domain, with remaining parts taken from reference TRBV5-1 and TRBJ2-3, reads KAGVTQTPRYLIKTRGQQVTLSCSPISGHRSVSWYQQTPGQGLQFLFEYFSETQRNKGNFPGRFSGRQFSNSRSEMNVSTLELGDSALYLCASRGGATSTDTQYFGPGTRLTVL.